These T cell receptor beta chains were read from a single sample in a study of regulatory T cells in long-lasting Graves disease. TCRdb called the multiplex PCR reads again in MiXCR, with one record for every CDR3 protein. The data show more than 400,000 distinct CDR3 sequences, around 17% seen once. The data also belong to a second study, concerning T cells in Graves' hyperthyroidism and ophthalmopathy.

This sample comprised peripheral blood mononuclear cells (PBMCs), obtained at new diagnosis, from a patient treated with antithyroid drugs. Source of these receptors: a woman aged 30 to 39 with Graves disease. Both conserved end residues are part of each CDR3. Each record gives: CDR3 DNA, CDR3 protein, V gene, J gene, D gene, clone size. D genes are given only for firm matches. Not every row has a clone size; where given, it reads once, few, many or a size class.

CDR3 DNA: TGTGCCATGACGGGACCAAAGAATTACCAAGAGACCCAGTACTTC
CDR3 protein: CAMTGPKNYQETQYF
V gene: TRBV30
J gene: TRBJ2-5
D gene: .
clone size: .

CDR3 DNA: TGCGCCAGCAGCCTCGACCCAAACAACAATGAGCAGTTCTTC
CDR3 protein: CASSLDPNNNEQFF
V gene: TRBV5-1
J gene: TRBJ2-1
D gene: .
clone size: .

CDR3 DNA: TGCAGTGCTAACGGACAGGGGGCCGGAGGCTCCTACGAGCAGTACTTC
CDR3 protein: CSANGQGAGGSYEQYF
V gene: TRBV20-1
J gene: TRBJ2-7
D gene: TRBD1
clone size: many

CDR3 DNA: TGTGCCAGCAGCTTTGGTGGACAGGGTATGAAAGCTTTCTTT
CDR3 protein: CASSFGGQGMKAFF
V gene: TRBV7-2
J gene: TRBJ1-1
D gene: TRBD1
clone size: many

CDR3 DNA: TGTGCCAGCAGTGGGGACAAGGGACTGGGGGGTAATCAGCCCCAGCATTTT
CDR3 protein: CASSGDKGLGGNQPQHF
V gene: TRBV2
J gene: TRBJ1-5
D gene: .
clone size: .

CDR3 DNA: TGTGCCAGCTCTGCGAGGACAGGGCCAGGGGACTCTGGAAACACCATATATTTT
CDR3 protein: CASSARTGPGDSGNTIYF
V gene: TRBV18
J gene: TRBJ1-3
D gene: TRBD1
clone size: .

CDR3 DNA: TGTGCCAGCACCCGGCGGTTGCGGGAGGTCTTAGATACGCAGTATTTT
CDR3 protein: CASTRRLREVLDTQYF
V gene: TRBV7-2
J gene: TRBJ2-3
D gene: TRBD2
clone size: many

CDR3 DNA: TGTGCCAGCAGTTACGGGGAAATGAACACTGAAGCTTTCTTT
CDR3 protein: CASSYGEMNTEAFF
V gene: TRBV6-5
J gene: TRBJ1-1
D gene: .
clone size: many

CDR3 DNA: TGTGCCAGCAGCCCCCACAGGGGAAGCAATCAGCCCCAGCATTTT
CDR3 protein: CASSPHRGSNQPQHF
V gene: TRBV2
J gene: TRBJ1-5
D gene: TRBD1
clone size: many

CDR3 DNA: TGTGCCAGCAGCTTGCTAGGGGGGCCTTACAATGAGCAGTTCTTC
CDR3 protein: CASSLLGGPYNEQFF
V gene: TRBV5-4
J gene: TRBJ2-1
D gene: .
clone size: .